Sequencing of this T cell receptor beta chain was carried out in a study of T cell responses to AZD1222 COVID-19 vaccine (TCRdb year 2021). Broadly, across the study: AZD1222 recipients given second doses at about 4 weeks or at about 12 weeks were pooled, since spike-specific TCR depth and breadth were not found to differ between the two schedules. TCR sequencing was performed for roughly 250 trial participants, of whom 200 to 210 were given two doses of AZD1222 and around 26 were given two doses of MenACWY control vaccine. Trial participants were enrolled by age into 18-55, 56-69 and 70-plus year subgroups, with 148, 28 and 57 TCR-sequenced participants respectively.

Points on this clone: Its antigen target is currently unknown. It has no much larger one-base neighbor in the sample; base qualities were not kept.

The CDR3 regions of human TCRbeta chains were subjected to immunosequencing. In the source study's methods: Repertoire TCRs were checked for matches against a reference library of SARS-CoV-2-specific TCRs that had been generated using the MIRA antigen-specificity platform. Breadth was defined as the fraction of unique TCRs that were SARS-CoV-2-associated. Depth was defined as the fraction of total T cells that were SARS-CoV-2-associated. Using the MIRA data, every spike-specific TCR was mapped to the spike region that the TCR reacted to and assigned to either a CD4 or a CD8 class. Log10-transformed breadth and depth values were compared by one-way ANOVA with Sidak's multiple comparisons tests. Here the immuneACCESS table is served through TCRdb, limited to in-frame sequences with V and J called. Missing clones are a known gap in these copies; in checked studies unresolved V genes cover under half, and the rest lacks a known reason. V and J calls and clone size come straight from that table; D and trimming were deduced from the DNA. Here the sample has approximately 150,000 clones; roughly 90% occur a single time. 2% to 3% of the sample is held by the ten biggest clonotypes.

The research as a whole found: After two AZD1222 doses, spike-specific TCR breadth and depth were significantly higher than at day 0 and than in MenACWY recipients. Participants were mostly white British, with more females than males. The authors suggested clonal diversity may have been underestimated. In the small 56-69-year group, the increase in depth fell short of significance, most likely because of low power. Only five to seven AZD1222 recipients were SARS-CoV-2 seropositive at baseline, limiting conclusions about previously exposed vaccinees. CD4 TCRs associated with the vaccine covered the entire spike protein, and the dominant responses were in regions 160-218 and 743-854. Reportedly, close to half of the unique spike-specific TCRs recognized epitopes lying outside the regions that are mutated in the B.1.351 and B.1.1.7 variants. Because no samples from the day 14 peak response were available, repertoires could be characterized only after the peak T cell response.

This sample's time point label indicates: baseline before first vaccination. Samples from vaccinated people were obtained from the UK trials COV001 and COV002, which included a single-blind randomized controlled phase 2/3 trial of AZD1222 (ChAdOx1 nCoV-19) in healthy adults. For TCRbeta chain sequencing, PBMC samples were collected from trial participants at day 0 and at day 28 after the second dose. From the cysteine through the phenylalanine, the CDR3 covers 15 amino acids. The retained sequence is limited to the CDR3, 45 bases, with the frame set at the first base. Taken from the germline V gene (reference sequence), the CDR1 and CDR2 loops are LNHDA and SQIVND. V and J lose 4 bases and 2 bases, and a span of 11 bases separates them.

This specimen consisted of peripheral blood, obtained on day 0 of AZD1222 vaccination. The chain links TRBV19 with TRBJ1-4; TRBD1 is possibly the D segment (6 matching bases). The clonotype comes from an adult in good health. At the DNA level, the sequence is TGTGCCAGTAGTACCGGGGGCAGCACTAATGAAAAACTGTTTTTT. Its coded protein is CASSTGGSTNEKLFF.